This T cell receptor (beta chain) was identified in a study of blood T cell repertoires in COVID-19. Across the whole study: PBMCs, B-cell-depleted T cells, or T cells were the source of the cDNA or gDNA that made up the material.

Measured with immunoSEQ multiplex PCR; TCRdb has only the in-frame clones, and not every one. This sample carries 210,000 or so clones, about nine tenths of them seen once, and the ten largest clones take 2.5% to 3.5%. CDR1 and CDR2 from the germline V gene are KGHSH and LQKENI. This CDR3 region has 15 residues. V shed 3 bases, J shed 3 bases, and the junction held 5 bases outside the gene matches. Material: peripheral blood. The V call is TRBV18, the J call TRBJ1-5; 7 bases fit TRBD1. The receptor was isolated from a woman aged 55-69 years with acute or convalescent COVID-19. Here the CDR3 reads CASSPSTGNNQPQHF. The CDR3, as DNA: TGTGCCAGCTCACCGTCGACAGGGAACAATCAGCCCCAGCATTTT.